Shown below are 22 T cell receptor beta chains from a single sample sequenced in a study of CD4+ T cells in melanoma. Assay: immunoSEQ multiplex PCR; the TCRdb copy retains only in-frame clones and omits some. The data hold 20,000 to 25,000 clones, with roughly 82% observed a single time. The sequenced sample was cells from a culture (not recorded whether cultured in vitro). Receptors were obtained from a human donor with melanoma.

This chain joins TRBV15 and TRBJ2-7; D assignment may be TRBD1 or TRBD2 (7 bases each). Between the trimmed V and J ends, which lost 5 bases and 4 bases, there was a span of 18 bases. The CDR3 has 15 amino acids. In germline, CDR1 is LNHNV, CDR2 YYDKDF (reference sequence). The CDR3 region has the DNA TGTGCCACCAGCCGTACACCAGGGGGGGGGTACGAGCAGTACTTC. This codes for CATSRTPGGGYEQYF. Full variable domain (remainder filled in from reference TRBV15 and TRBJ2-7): DAMVIQNPRYQVTQFGKPVTLSCSQTLNHNVMYWYQQKSSQAPKLLFHYYDKDFNNEADTPDNFQSRRPNTSFCFLDIRSPGLGDTAMYLCATSRTPGGGYEQYFGPGTRLTVT.

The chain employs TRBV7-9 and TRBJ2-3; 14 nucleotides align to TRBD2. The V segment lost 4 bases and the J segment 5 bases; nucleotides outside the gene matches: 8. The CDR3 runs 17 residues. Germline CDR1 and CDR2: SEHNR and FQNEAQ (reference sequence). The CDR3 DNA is TGTGCCAGCAGCTCGGGACTAGCGGGGGCAAGGATAGATACGCAGTATTTT. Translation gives CASSSGLAGARIDTQYF.

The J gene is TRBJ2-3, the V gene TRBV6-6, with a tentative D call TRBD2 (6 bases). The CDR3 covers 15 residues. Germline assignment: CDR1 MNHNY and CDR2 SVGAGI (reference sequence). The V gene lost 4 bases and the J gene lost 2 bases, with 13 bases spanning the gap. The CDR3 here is CASSLERAYTDTQYF. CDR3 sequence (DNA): TGTGCCAGCAGTTTGGAGCGGGCCTACACAGATACGCAGTATTTT.

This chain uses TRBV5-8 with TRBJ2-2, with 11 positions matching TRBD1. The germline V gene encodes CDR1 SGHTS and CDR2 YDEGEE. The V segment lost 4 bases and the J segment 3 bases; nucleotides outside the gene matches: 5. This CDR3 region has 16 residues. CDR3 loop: CASSRWTGGYTGELFF. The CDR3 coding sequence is TGTGCCAGCAGCCGATGGACAGGGGGCTACACCGGGGAGCTGTTTTTT.

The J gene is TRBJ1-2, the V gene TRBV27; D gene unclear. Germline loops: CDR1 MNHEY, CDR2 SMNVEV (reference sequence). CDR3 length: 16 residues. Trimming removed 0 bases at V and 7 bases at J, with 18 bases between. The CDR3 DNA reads TGTGCCAGCAGTTTATCATGGACGATACCCAAGGGTGGCTACACCTTC. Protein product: CASSLSWTIPKGGYTF.

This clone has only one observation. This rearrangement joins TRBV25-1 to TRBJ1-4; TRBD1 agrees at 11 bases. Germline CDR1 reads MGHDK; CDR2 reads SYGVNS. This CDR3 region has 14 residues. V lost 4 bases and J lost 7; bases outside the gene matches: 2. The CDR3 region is CASSVGTGGEKLFF. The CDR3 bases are TGTGCCAGCAGTGTAGGGACAGGGGGTGAAAAACTGTTTTTT.

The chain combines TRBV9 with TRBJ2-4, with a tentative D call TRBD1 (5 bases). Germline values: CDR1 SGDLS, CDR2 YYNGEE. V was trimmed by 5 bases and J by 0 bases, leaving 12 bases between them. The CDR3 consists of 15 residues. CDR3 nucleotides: TGTGCCAGCAGTGCTACAGGTTTAGCCAAAAACATTCAGTACTTC. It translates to CASSATGLAKNIQYF.

The chain's CDR3 is CASSQTGGGRAFF. The CDR3 DNA reads as TGTGCCAGCAGCCAAACAGGGGGCGGGCGAGCTTTCTTT. This chain connects TRBV14 to TRBJ1-1, with 9 nucleotides matching TRBD1. The V segment lost 2 bases and the J segment 10 bases; nucleotides outside the gene matches: 5. Germline CDR1 is SGHDN and CDR2 is FVKESK. This CDR3 comprises 13 residues.

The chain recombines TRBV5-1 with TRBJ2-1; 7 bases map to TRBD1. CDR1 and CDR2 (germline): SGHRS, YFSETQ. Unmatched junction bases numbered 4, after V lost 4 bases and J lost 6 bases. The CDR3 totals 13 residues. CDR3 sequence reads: CASSADRVNEQFF. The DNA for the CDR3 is TGCGCCAGCAGCGCAGACAGGGTCAATGAGCAGTTCTTC.

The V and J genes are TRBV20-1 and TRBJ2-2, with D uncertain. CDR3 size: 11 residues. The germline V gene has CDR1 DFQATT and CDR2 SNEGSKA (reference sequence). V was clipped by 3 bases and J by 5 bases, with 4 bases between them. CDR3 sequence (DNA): TGCAGTGCTAGTCGGACCGGGGAGCTGTTTTTT. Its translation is CSASRTGELFF.

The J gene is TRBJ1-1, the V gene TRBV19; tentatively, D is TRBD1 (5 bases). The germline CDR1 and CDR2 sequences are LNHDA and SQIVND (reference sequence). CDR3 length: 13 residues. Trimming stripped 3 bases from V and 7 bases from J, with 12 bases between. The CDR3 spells CASSIRRGSEAFF. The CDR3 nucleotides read TGTGCCAGTAGTATTCGGAGGGGAAGTGAAGCTTTCTTT.

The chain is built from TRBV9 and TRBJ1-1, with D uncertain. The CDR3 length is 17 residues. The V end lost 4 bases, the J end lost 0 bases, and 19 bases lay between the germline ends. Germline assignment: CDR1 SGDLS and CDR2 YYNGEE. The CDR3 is CASSPKGGVFLNTEAFF. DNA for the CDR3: TGTGCCAGCAGCCCGAAGGGTGGAGTCTTCTTGAACACTGAAGCTTTCTTT.

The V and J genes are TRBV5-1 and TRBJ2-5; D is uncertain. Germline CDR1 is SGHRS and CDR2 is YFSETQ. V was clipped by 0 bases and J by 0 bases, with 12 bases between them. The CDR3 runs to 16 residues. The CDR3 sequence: CASSLGVGNNQETQYF. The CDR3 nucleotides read TGCGCCAGCAGCTTGGGGGTGGGGAATAACCAAGAGACCCAGTACTTC.

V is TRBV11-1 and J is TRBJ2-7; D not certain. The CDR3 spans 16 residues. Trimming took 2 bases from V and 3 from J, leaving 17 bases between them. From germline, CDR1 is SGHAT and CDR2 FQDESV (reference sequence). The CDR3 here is CASSLRPQAGIYEQYF. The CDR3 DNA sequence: TGTGCCAGCAGCTTACGACCCCAGGCTGGGATCTACGAGCAGTACTTC.

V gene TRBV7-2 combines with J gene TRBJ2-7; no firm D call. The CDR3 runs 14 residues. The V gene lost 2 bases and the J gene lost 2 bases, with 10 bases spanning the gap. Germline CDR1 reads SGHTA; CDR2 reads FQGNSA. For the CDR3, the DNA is TGTGCCAGCAGCTTATTGCCGGGTACCTACGAGCAGTACTTC. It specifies CASSLLPGTYEQYF.

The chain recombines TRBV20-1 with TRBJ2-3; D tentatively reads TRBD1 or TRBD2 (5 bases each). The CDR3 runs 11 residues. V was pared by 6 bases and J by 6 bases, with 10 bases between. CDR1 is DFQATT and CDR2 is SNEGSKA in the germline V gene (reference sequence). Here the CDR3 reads CSAGTGDTQYF. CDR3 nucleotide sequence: TGCAGTGCCGGGACCGGGGATACGCAGTATTTT.

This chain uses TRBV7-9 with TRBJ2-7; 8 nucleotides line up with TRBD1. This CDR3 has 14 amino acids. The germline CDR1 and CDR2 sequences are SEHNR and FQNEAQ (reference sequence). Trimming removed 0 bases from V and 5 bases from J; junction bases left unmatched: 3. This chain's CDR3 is CASSLAAGGNEQYF. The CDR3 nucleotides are TGTGCCAGCAGCTTAGCCGCAGGGGGCAACGAGCAGTACTTC. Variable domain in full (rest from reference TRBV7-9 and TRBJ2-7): DTGVSQNPRHKITKRGQNVTFRCDPISEHNRLYWYRQTLGQGPEFLTYFQNEAQLEKSRLLSDRFSAERPKGSFSTLEIQRTEQGDSAMYLCASSLAAGGNEQYFGPGTRLTVT.

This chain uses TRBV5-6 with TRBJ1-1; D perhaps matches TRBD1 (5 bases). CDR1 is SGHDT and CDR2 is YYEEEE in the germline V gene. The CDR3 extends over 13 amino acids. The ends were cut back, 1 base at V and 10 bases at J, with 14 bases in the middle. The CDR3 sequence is CASSLTGTSRAFF. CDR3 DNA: TGTGCCAGCAGCTTGACAGGTACGTCGCGAGCTTTCTTT.

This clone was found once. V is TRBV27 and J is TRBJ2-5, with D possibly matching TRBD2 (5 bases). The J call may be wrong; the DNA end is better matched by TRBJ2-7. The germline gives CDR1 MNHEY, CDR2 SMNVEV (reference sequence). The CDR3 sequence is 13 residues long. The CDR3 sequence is CASSFTGYNEQYF. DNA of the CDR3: TGTGCCAGCAGTTTCACGGGGTATAACGAGCAGTACTTC.

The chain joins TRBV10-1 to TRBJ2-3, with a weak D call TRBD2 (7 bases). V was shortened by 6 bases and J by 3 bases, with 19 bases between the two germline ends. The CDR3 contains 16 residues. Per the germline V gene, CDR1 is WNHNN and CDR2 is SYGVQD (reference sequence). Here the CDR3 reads CASSGARGGFTDTQYF. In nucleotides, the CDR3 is TGCGCCAGCAGCGGAGCGAGGGGGGGATTTACAGATACGCAGTATTTT.

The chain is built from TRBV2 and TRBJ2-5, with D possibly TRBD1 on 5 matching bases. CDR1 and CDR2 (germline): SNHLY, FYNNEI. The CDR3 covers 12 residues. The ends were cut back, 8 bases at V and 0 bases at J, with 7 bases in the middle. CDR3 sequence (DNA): TGTGCCAGCGAAGGGGACCAAGAGACCCAGTACTTC. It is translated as CASEGDQETQYF.

CDR3 loop: CASRYDGDRGEQFF. In nucleotides, the CDR3 is TGTGCCAGCAGGTACGACGGTGACCGGGGTGAGCAGTTCTTC. The gene calls are TRBV6-6 and TRBJ2-1; D perhaps matches TRBD2 (5 bases). CDR1 MNHNY and CDR2 SVGAGI come from the germline V gene (reference sequence). V lost 6 bases to trimming and J lost 9 bases, with 18 bases between them. The CDR3 runs 14 residues.